This entry describes one T cell receptor (beta chain). There is no known antigen for this receptor. The input lacks base qualities; no much larger clone sits a single base away. One collaborating source in Seattle enrolled patients during active infection and followed them longitudinally through the course of disease. Each collaborating institution followed its own protocols to collect whole blood in K2EDTA tubes. For TCRbeta analysis, collaborators shipped samples as frozen whole blood, isolated PBMCs, or DNA extracted from either of those sample types. The immunoSEQ Assay, a bias-controlled multiplex PCR, was used to amplify TCRbeta CDR3 regions from genomic DNA. In the original analysis: The number of nucleated cells in each sample was estimated from the amplification of reference gene primers within the assay. To quantify the absolute abundance of each unique TCRbeta CDR3 rearrangement, sequence reads were collapsed and filtered. For each sample, productive Simpson clonality was calculated as the square root of Simpson's diversity index across productive rearrangements. TCRdb re-hosts the immuneACCESS table, in-frame sequences only. Its copies lack some clones; in the studies checked, an unresolved V gene accounts for under half of them, and the cause for the rest is not known. V and J calls and clone size are as listed in that table; D and trimming were resolved from the DNA. Here the sample has hundreds of thousands of clones; 90% occur a single time. Approximately 0.98% of the sample belongs to the ten largest clones.

The sample is drawn from a study of blood T cell repertoires in COVID-19 (dated by TCRdb to between 2020 and 2021). At the level of the whole study: The collaborator samples originated in the United States, Italy and Spain and spanned the acute and convalescent phases of COVID-19. The material from the prospective study consisted of cDNA or gDNA derived from T cells, B-cell-depleted T cells, or PBMCs. The dataset comprised deeply sampled blood TCRbeta repertoires from subjects exposed to, actively infected with, or recovered from COVID-19. The repertoires were released in a freely available public database intended as a resource for research on the immune response to SARS-CoV-2. Samples were obtained from the ongoing ImmuneRACE study (first 160 participants) and from over 1,000 subjects provided by 6 global collaborators. The sample metadata nearly always contained a de-identified subject ID, COVID-19 status, age in years and sex. Where available, HLA class I and class II types were obtained from metadata supplied by the sample provider rather than from assay-based typing.

The paper as a whole reports these results and caveats: How much clinical and demographic metadata was included differed by source and by participant, and the metadata was provided uncurated.

Sequences were obtained from peripheral blood. The receptor comes from a middle-aged woman with COVID-19, enrolled during active disease.

The nucleotide sequence is TGTGCCAGCAGTGGCCTAGAAAAGCCCTACGAGCAGTACTTC. It codes for CASSGLEKPYEQYF. The chain couples TRBV27 to TRBJ2-7; the D gene cannot be resolved reliably. The junction carries 13 bases between V and J, which are trimmed by 5 bases and 2 bases respectively. The CDR3 contains 14 residues, cysteine and phenylalanine counted. Here the CDR3 DNA is all that survives: 42 bases in frame from base 1. For CDR1 and CDR2, the germline V gene (reference sequence) lists MNHEY and SMNVEV.